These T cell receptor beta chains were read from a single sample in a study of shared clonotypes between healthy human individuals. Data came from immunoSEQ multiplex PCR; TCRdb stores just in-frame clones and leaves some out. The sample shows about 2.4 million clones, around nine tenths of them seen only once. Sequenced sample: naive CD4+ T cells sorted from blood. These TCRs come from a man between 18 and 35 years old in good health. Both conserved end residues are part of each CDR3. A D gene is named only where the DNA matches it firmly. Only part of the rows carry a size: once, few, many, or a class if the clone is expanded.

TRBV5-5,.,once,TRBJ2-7,TGTGCCAGCAGCTTGTCTATTAGGACCTACGAGCAGTACTTC,CASSLSIRTYEQYF
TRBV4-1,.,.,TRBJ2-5,TGCGCCAGCAGCCAAGGGAGTCGTGGGGGGCAGGAGACCCAGTACTTC,CASSQGSRGGQETQYF
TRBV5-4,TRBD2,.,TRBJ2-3,TGTGCCAGCAGCTTGGTAGCGGGAGGCACAGATACGCAGTATTTT,CASSLVAGGTDTQYF
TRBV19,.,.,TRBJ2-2,TGTGCCAGTAGTATACTGTCAGGCAACACCGGGGAGCTGTTTTTT,CASSILSGNTGELFF
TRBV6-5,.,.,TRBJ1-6,TGTGCCAGCACCGGGGTTAATTCACCCCTCCACTTT,CASTGVNSPLHF
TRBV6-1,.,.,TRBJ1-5,TGTGCCAGCAGTAAAGGGGGTGGGGGGCATAGCAATCAGCCCCAGCATTTT,CASSKGGGGHSNQPQHF
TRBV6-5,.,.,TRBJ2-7,TGTGCCCTAGGGCGGGGCTCCTACGAGCAGTACTTC,CALGRGSYEQYF
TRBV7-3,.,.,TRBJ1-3,TGTGCCAGCAGCTTATCCCGGGACGTGGGGAACACCATATATTTT,CASSLSRDVGNTIYF
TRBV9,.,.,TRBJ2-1,TGTGCCAGCAGCGCTCAGGTTAGCTCCTACAATGAGCAGTTCTTC,CASSAQVSSYNEQFF
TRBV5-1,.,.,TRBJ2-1,TGCGCCAGCAGCGGGGGTGGGACTCCCCGGGAGCAGTTCTTC,CASSGGGTPREQFF
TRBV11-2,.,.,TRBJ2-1,TGTGCCAGCAGCTTAGCTCAGGGTGCCCTAACCAATGAGCAGTTCTTC,CASSLAQGALTNEQFF
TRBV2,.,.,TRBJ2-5,TGTGCCAGCAGTGAGAGGCTAGCAGAGAGGACCCAGTACTTC,CASSERLAERTQYF
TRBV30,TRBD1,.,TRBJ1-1,TGTGCCTGGACCGGGACAGGGGTCACTGAAGCTTTCTTT,CAWTGTGVTEAFF
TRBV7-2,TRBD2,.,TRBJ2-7,TGTGCCAGCAGCCGGACTAGCGGGGGCTCCTACGAGCAGTACTTC,CASSRTSGGSYEQYF
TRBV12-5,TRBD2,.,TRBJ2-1,TGTGCTAGTGGCCGTGGGCTAGCGGGAGGAGAAGCTGAGCAGTTCTTC,CASGRGLAGGEAEQFF
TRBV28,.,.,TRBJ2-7,TGTGCCAGCAGGGGTCGCCAGGAGCAGTACTTC,CASRGRQEQYF
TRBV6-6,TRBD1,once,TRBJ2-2,TGTGCCAGCAACCGACAGGGGACCGGGGAGCTGTTTTTT,CASNRQGTGELFF
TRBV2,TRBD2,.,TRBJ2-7,TGTGCCAGCAGTCGGGAGGGGACGGCCGAGCAGTACTTC,CASSREGTAEQYF
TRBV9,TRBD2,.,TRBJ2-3,TGTGCCAGCAGCGAGACTAGCGGGGGGGCCGCAGATACGCAGTATTTT,CASSETSGGAADTQYF
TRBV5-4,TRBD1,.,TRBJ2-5,TGTGCCAGCAGTTCAGGGGGAGTAGGGGAGACCCAGTACTTC,CASSSGGVGETQYF
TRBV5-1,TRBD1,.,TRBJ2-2,TGCGCCAGCAGCTCCAGGGGGCTGGACACCGGGGAGCTGTTTTTT,CASSSRGLDTGELFF
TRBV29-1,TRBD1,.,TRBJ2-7,TGCAGCGTAACCGGGACCGGGACAGTGACCTTCGAGCAGTACTTC,CSVTGTGTVTFEQYF
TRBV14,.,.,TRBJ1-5,TGTGCCAGCAGCCAAGAGTCGGGACATTCGGGCAGTAAGCCCCAGCATTTT,CASSQESGHSGSKPQHF
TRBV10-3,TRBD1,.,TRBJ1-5,TGTGCCATCAGTAAGGACAGGAGGGATCAGCCCCAGCATTTT,CAISKDRRDQPQHF
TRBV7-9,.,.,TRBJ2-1,TGTGCCAGCAGCTCAAAAGGAAGCTCCTACAATGAGCAGTTCTTC,CASSSKGSSYNEQFF
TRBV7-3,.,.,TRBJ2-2,TGTGCCAGCAGCTTAACGGGAGGACAGGAGAACACCGGGGAGCTGTTTTTT,CASSLTGGQENTGELFF
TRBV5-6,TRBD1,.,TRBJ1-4,TGTGCCAGCAGCTTGGGACAGGGAAGAACTAATGAAAAACTGTTTTTT,CASSLGQGRTNEKLFF
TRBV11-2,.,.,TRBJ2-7,TGTGCCAGCAGCTTTACCGGGGCAAGCTCCTACGAGCAGTACTTC,CASSFTGASSYEQYF
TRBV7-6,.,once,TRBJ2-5,TGTGCCAGCAGCCCGACCGCTAACCAAGAGACCCAGTACTTC,CASSPTANQETQYF
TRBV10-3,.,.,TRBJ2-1,TGTGCCATCAGTGCCCGTGCTCAGGGGGAGCAGTTCTTC,CAISARAQGEQFF
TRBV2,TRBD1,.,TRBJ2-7,TGTGCCAGCAAGGACAGGGGGCGCTCCGAGCAGTACTTC,CASKDRGRSEQYF
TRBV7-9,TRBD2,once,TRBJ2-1,TGTGCCAGCAGCTTGTTGACTAGCGGGCTGTCAAATGAGCAGTTCTTC,CASSLLTSGLSNEQFF
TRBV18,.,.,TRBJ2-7,TGTGCCAGCTCACCACCCGGGTCATCTCTAGAGTACTTC,CASSPPGSSLEYF
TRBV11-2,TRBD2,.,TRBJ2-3,TGTGCCAGCAGCTCGCGGACTAGCGGGAGGGCCGGAGATACGCAGTATTTT,CASSSRTSGRAGDTQYF
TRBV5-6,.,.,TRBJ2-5,TGTGCCAGCAGCTTGCGGCGGGGTTTGGTCGAGACCCAGTACTTC,CASSLRRGLVETQYF
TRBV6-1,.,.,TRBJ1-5,TGTGCCACCCTGGACAGTTCTAATCAGCCCCAGCATTTT,CATLDSSNQPQHF
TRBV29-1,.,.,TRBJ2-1,TGCAGCGTTGAAGCCCCCAAGATGGGGGAGCAGTTCTTC,CSVEAPKMGEQFF
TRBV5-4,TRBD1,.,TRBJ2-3,TGTGCCAGCACCCCCGGGCAGGGGGGCACAGATACGCAGTATTTT,CASTPGQGGTDTQYF
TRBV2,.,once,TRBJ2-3,TGTGCCAGCAGGAGCTCCGCAGATACGCAGTATTTT,CASRSSADTQYF
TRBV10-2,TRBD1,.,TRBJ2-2,TGCGCCAGCAGAGGACAGGTTGCCGGGGAGCTGTTTTTT,CASRGQVAGELFF
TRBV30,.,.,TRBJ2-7,TGTGCCTGGAGTATCGGGGCTGGGGACGAGCAGTACTTC,CAWSIGAGDEQYF
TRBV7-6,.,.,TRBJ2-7,TGTGCCAGCAGCTTAGCTTTGTCGTTGGAGCAGTACTTC,CASSLALSLEQYF
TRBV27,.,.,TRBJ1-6,TGTGCCAGCAGGCAACAAAGCTCCTATAATTCACCCCTCCACTTT,CASRQQSSYNSPLHF
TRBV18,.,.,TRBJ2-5,TGTGCCAGCTCCCCAGGACAGCAAGAGACCCAGTACTTC,CASSPGQQETQYF
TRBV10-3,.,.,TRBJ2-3,TGTGCCATCAGTGAGCCTCCAGATACGCAGTATTTT,CAISEPPDTQYF
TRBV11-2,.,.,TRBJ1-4,TGTGCCAGCAGCCCGGGGGACCGTTTTAATGAAAAACTGTTTTTT,CASSPGDRFNEKLFF
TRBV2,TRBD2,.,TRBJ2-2,TGTGCCAGCAGTGGGCTAGCGGCCGGGGAGCTGTTTTTT,CASSGLAAGELFF
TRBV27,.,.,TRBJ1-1,TGTGCCAGCAGCCCCCGGGGGGGGCGCGGTCTCGGCACTGAAGCTTTCTTT,CASSPRGGRGLGTEAFF
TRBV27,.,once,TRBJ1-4,TGTGCCAGCAGTTTGTGGGGTGCTAATGAAAAACTGTTTTTT,CASSLWGANEKLFF
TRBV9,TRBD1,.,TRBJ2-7,TGTGCCAGCAGCGCAACCGGGACAGTATCCTACGAGCAGTACTTC,CASSATGTVSYEQYF
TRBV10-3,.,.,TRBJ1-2,TGTGCCATCAGTGAGGGACCTTCTAACTATGGCTACACCTTC,CAISEGPSNYGYTF
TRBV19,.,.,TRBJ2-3,TGTGCCAGTAGTATGGGGACGGACCCGCAGTATTTT,CASSMGTDPQYF
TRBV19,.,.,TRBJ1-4,TGTGCCAGTACCTTGGGGCAGGGCGTAAATGAAAAACTGTTTTTT,CASTLGQGVNEKLFF
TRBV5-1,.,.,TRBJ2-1,TGCGCCAGCAGCCCTGCAGAATACAATGAGCAGTTCTTC,CASSPAEYNEQFF
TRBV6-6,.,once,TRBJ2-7,TGTGCCAGCAGCCGTGGGCGGTCCTACGAGCAGTACTTC,CASSRGRSYEQYF
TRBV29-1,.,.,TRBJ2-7,TGCAGCGTAGGATACAGGGTCGTCGATTACGAGCAGTACTTC,CSVGYRVVDYEQYF
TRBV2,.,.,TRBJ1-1,TGTGCCAGCAGTGGTCCCAGGGCCACTGAAGCTTTCTTT,CASSGPRATEAFF
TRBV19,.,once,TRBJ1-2,TGTGCCAGTAGTGTAGGACGGCTTCGAGACTATGGCTACACCTTC,CASSVGRLRDYGYTF